This record looks at one T cell receptor (beta chain) sequence and its context. Its cognate antigen is unknown. The data originate from a study of cytomegalovirus exposure and HLA in healthy donors. Study in general: Among the roughly 430 genotyped donors, 65% to 90% were placed in the Caucasian-associated ancestry cluster. Whole-study results and caveats: A later analysis revealed that TCR association rates differed between HLA loci, peaking at DRB1 and bottoming out at HLA-C. Follow-up analysis later connected one missense variant in DCLRE1C with trimming of TCR beta V- and J-genes. In a later analysis, most CMV-associated TCR beta chains appeared HLA-restricted.

The CDR3 covers 14 residues. Germline V gene data show CDR1 as MNHEY and CDR2 as SVGAGI. Trimming removed 5 bases at V and 4 bases at J, with 14 bases between. 60 Vbeta and 13 Jbeta primers were used in PCR. Sequenced by immunoSEQ multiplex PCR; TCRdb stores in-frame clones only, minus some. This table has 120,000 or so clones, more than 80% appearing once. This sequence joins TRBV6-5 and TRBJ1-2; the D gene is possibly TRBD1 (6 bases). The origin of this receptor is a man under 40 in good health and CMV-seropositive. The sample was PBMCs. The CDR3 DNA is TGTGCCAGCAGTGAGAACAGGGTTCCCTATGGCTACACCTTC. It codes for CASSENRVPYGYTF.